The source of this TCR beta chain is a study of PD-1 blockade in classical Hodgkin lymphoma. Time point given: cycle 4 day 1 (C4D1), after 6 weeks of nivolumab. Every one of the patients relapsed after autologous stem cell transplantation (brentuximab vedotin exposure was variable). The germline CDR1 and CDR2 sequences are MDHEN and SYDVKM. The CDR3 is 13 amino acids. Trimming shortened V by 5 bases and J by 5 bases, and 10 bases separated the two germline ends. Method: immunoSEQ multiplex PCR; TCRdb's copy keeps in-frame clones and lacks some. The repertoire holds about 24,000 clones, about 70% seen once, with 25% to 30% in the top ten.

This sequence joins TRBV28 and TRBJ1-5; D gene ambiguous. This sequence originates from a human donor with classical Hodgkin lymphoma. The sequencing used peripheral blood mononuclear cells (PBMCs), collected before the fourth cycle of nivolumab. The CDR3 coding sequence is TGTGCCAGCAGTACCCTTATCGATCAGCCCCAGCATTTT. Translating gives CASSTLIDQPQHF.